A selection of T cell receptor beta chains follows, all from one sample in a study of siplizumab effects on memory and regulatory T cells. Clones were read by immunoSEQ multiplex PCR, and TCRdb kept only the in-frame ones, dropping some. The data show some 100,000 clones, 93% seen once. Sequencing was carried out using CD8+ T cells sorted from blood. These receptors were collected from a human donor in good health. CDR3s include the opening cysteine and the closing phenylalanine or tryptophan. A D gene is named only where the DNA matches it firmly. Where a row states a size, it is once, few, many or the class of an expanded clone; other rows omit it.

>TRBV6-1|TRBJ1-6|few|.
CASSEVGSPLHF
TGTGCCAGCAGTGAAGTGGGTTCACCCCTCCACTTT
>TRBV6-6|TRBJ1-4|.|.
CATGSEKLFF
TGTGCCACGGGGTCCGAAAAACTGTTTTTT
>TRBV27|TRBJ1-2|.|.
CASSFRTTNYGYTF
TGTGCCAGCAGTTTCAGGACAACGAACTATGGCTACACCTTC
>TRBV6-6|TRBJ1-6|.|.
CASRINSPLHF
TGTGCCAGCAGGATCAATTCACCCCTCCACTTT
>TRBV30|TRBJ2-7|.|.
CAWSGEGATNSYEQYF
TGTGCCTGGAGTGGGGAGGGGGCCACAAACTCCTACGAGCAGTACTTC
>TRBV19|TRBJ2-7|.|.
CASSSRDSVYEQYF
TGTGCCAGTAGTAGCCGGGACTCTGTATACGAGCAGTACTTC
>TRBV4-2|TRBJ1-2|.|TRBD1
CASSQRQGGYTF
TGTGCCAGCAGCCAGCGACAGGGCGGCTACACCTTC
>TRBV19|TRBJ2-1|.|TRBD1
CASSIGQGGYNEQFF
TGTGCCAGTAGTATAGGACAGGGTGGCTACAATGAGCAGTTCTTC
>TRBV10-3|TRBJ1-1|once|.
CAISESEVGEAFF
TGTGCCATCAGTGAGTCCGAAGTCGGTGAAGCTTTCTTT
>TRBV7-9|TRBJ2-1|once|.
CASRRDSLSSYNEQFF
TGTGCCAGCAGGCGGGACAGCCTTAGCTCCTACAATGAGCAGTTCTTC
>TRBV4-1|TRBJ2-7|.|TRBD1
CASSTGQDVYEQYF
TGCGCCAGCAGCACGGGACAGGATGTCTACGAGCAGTACTTC
>TRBV11-3|TRBJ2-7|once|.
CASSLDFYEQYF
TGTGCCAGCAGCTTAGATTTTTACGAGCAGTACTTC
>TRBV9|TRBJ2-1|.|TRBD2
CASSASGGYNEQFF
TGTGCCAGCAGCGCCAGCGGGGGGTACAATGAGCAGTTCTTC
>TRBV4-2|TRBJ2-7|.|TRBD1
CASRYGQGATYEQYF
TGTGCCAGCAGGTATGGACAGGGGGCGACCTACGAGCAGTACTTC
>TRBV14|TRBJ2-3|.|TRBD1
CASSWTGEDTQYF
TGTGCCAGCAGCTGGACAGGGGAAGATACGCAGTATTTT
>TRBV5-1|TRBJ2-7|.|.
CASSVQRRAWYEQYF
TGCGCCAGCAGTGTTCAGCGCCGGGCTTGGTACGAGCAGTACTTC
>TRBV14|TRBJ2-2|.|.
CASSQEWTGELFF
TGTGCCAGCAGCCAAGAATGGACCGGGGAGCTGTTTTTT
>TRBV13|TRBJ2-7|.|.
CASSLGGYEQYF
TGTGCCAGCAGCTTAGGGGGTTACGAGCAGTACTTC
>TRBV27|TRBJ1-1|.|TRBD1
CASSSQGVLMNTEAFF
TGTGCCAGCAGTTCTCAGGGGGTGTTAATGAACACTGAAGCTTTCTTT
>TRBV13|TRBJ1-2|.|TRBD1
CASSPRTGNDGYTF
TGTGCCAGCAGCCCCCGGACAGGGAACGATGGCTACACCTTC
>TRBV27|TRBJ2-2|.|.
CASNSFSTGNTGELFF
TGTGCCAGCAACTCTTTTAGCACTGGAAACACCGGGGAGCTGTTTTTT
>TRBV27|TRBJ2-7|.|.
CASTDGSYEQYF
TGTGCCAGCACGGACGGTTCCTACGAGCAGTACTTC
>TRBV4-1|TRBJ1-2|.|TRBD1
CASSLPGQRVEGYTF
TGCGCCAGCAGCCTTCCGGGACAGAGGGTCGAAGGCTACACCTTC
>TRBV6-5|TRBJ1-2|.|.
CASSLRGRPGNGYTF
TGTGCCAGCAGTCTAAGGGGCAGGCCGGGGAATGGCTACACCTTC
>TRBV7-9|TRBJ2-1|.|.
CASSPWTSSYNEQFF
TGTGCCAGCAGCCCCTGGACATCCAGCTACAATGAGCAGTTCTTC
>TRBV11-2|TRBJ2-3|.|.
CASSLLHGDTDTQYF
TGTGCCAGCAGCTTATTGCACGGGGACACAGATACGCAGTATTTT
>TRBV19|TRBJ2-1|.|.
CASRKGGGVNEQFF
TGTGCCAGTAGGAAAGGGGGGGGAGTCAATGAGCAGTTCTTC